The T cell receptor beta chain described here comes from a study of blood T cell repertoires in COVID-19 (dated by TCRdb to 2018 to 2021). At the level of the whole study: The collaborator samples originated in the United States, Italy and Spain and spanned the acute and convalescent phases of COVID-19. The material from the prospective study consisted of cDNA or gDNA derived from T cells, B-cell-depleted T cells, or PBMCs. The dataset comprised deeply sampled blood TCRbeta repertoires from subjects exposed to, actively infected with, or recovered from COVID-19. The samples were drawn from the first 160 participants of the ongoing ImmuneRACE study and from 1,254 subjects provided by 6 global collaborators. Where HLA class I and class II types were available, the types were taken from metadata supplied by the sample provider, not from assay-based typing. The sample metadata nearly always contained a de-identified subject ID, COVID-19 status, age in years and sex. The repertoires were made available in a free public database intended to serve as a resource for research on the immune response to SARS-CoV-2.

The study at large found these results: The quantity of clinical and demographic metadata differed by source and by participant and was supplied without curation.

TCRbeta CDR3 regions were amplified from genomic DNA by means of the immunoSEQ Assay, a bias-controlled multiplex PCR. The original methods were these. Nucleated cell counts per sample were estimated from amplification of reference gene primers within the assay. To quantify the absolute abundance of each unique TCRbeta CDR3 rearrangement, sequence reads were collapsed and filtered. For each sample, productive Simpson clonality was calculated as the square root of Simpson's diversity index over productive rearrangements. This is the immuneACCESS table as TCRdb keeps it, with only in-frame sequences that have V and J called. A part of the clones is gone; compared with another copy, unresolved V genes explain less than half, and the rest is unexplained. The D gene and trimming were derived from the DNA, and the V and J assignments and clone size from that table. In all, the sample holds roughly 170,000 clones, and roughly 80% of those were seen once. Jointly, the top ten make up 6.5% to 8.5% of the sample.

Regarding this clone: The antigen it binds to is not known. The record has no base qualities; no much larger clone is one base away.

The collaborating institutions used their own protocols to collect whole blood in K2EDTA tubes. For TCRbeta analysis, collaborator samples were shipped as frozen whole blood, as isolated PBMCs, or as DNA extracted from either sample type. The clonotype originates from a human donor in a cohort sampled during active COVID-19. The sequenced material came from peripheral blood.

The DNA sequence is as follows: TGTGCCAGCAGTCCCTGGTCTGGGAGGGAGAACTACGAGCAGTACTTC. This gives the protein CASSPWSGRENYEQYF. This receptor chain uses TRBV6-2 or TRBV6-3 and TRBJ2-7, with 7 middle bases fitting TRBD2. Unmatched junction bases come to 13, with V trimmed by 5 bases and J by 3 bases. CDR1 and CDR2 are read off the germline V gene as MNHEY and SVGEGT. The CDR3 measures 16 amino acids from cysteine to phenylalanine. Only the CDR3 part of the read is kept: 48 bases, read in frame from the first base.